This TCR beta chain was profiled in a study of molecular identifiers for immune sequencing clone quantification. In its sample, this clonotype was seen a few times. The junction departs from germline at one end; a sequencing error may be responsible. One entry per CDR3 protein results from TCRdb running MiXCR on the PCR reads. The table has about 53,000 distinct CDR3 sequences, roughly 38% seen once; the top ten hold roughly 3.8%. Germline assignment: CDR1 SGHDT and CDR2 YYEEEE. The CDR3 consists of 8 residues. This clonotype originated in a human donor in good health. Some libraries in this study had Jurkat cell RNA spiked in. The sequencing sample was made of naive CD8+ T cells from blood, with Jurkat cell RNA spiked in. Stated subset: FACS-sorted CD8+CD4-CCR7+CD45RA+ naive T cells. The V call is TRBV5-6, the J call TRBJ1-4, with D possibly matching TRBD1 (5 bases). CDR3: CASSLGPF. Written as DNA, the CDR3 is TGTGCCAGCAGCCTGGGGCCCTTT.